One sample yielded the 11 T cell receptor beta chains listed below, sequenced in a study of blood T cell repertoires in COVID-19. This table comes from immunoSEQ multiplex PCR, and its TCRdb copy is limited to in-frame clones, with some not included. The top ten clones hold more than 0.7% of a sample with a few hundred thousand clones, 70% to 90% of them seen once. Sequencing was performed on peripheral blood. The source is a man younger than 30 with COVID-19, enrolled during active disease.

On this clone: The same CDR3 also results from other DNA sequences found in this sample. CDR3 nucleotides: TGTGCCTGGAGTTTGAGCTCTGGAAACACCATATATTTT. Translated, it gives CAWSLSSGNTIYF. The chain combines TRBV30 with TRBJ1-3; the D is unclear. The CDR3 has 13 residues. Germline CDR1 and CDR2: GTSNPN and SVGIG (reference sequence). Trimming pared 2 bases from V and 0 bases from J, leaving 5 bases between.

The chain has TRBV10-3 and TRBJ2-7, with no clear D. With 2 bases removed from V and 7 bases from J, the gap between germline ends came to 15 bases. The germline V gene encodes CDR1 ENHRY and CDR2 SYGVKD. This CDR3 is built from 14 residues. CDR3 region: CAISESKMLVEQYF. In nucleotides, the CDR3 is TGTGCCATCAGTGAGAGCAAGATGCTGGTTGAGCAGTACTTC.

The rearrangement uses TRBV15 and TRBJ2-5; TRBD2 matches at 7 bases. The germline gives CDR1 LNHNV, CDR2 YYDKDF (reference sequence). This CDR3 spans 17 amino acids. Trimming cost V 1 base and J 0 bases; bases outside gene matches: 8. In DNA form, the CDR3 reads TGTGCCACCAGCAGAGGGGGGAGGGGTCTCTACCAAGAGACCCAGTACTTC. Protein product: CATSRGGRGLYQETQYF.

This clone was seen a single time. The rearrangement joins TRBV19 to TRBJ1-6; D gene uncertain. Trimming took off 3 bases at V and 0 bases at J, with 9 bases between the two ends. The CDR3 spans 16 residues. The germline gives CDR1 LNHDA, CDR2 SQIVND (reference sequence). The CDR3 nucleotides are TGTGCCAGTAGTATTAGTAGGAGCTCCTATAATTCACCCCTCCACTTT. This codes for CASSISRSSYNSPLHF.

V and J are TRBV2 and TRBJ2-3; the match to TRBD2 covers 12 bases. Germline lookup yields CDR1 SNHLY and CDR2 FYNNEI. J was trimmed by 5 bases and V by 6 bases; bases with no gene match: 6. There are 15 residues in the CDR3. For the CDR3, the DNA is TGTGCCAGCAGGGCTAGCGGGGGGGGAGGAGATACGCAGTATTTT. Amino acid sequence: CASRASGGGGDTQYF.

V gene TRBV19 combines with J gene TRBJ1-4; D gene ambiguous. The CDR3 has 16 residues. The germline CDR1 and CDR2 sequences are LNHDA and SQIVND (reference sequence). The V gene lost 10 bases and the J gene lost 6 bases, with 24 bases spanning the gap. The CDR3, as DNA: TGTGCCACTAAGGCTCATCCGGGCGAGGGTGATGAAAAACTGTTTTTT. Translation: CATKAHPGEGDEKLFF.

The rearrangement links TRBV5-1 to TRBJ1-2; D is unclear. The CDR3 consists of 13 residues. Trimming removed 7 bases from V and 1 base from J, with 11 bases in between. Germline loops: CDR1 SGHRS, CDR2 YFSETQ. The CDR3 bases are TGCGCCAGCGCGGCGTTTGGTAACTATGGCTACACCTTC. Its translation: CASAAFGNYGYTF.

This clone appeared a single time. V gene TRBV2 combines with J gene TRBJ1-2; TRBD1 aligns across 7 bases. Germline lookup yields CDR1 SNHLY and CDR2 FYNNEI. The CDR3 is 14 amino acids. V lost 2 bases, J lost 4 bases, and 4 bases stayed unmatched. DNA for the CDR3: TGTGCCAGCAGTGAACAGGGGGGTGGCTATGGCTACACCTTC. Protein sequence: CASSEQGGGYGYTF.

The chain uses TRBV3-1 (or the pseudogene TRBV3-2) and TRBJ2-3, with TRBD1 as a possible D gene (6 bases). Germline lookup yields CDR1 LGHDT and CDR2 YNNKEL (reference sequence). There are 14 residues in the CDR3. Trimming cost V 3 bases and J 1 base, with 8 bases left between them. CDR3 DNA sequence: TGTGCCAGCAGCCACCGACAGGGCACAGATACGCAGTATTTT. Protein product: CASSHRQGTDTQYF.

CDR3 coding DNA: TGTGCCAGCAGCCCGGGACTAGCGGTCTTAGCCAAAAACATTCAGTACTTC. Encoded protein: CASSPGLAVLAKNIQYF. The chain carries TRBV3-1 (or the pseudogene TRBV3-2) and TRBJ2-4; 11 positions match TRBD2. Per germline, CDR1 LGHDT and CDR2 YNNKEL (reference sequence). CDR3 length: 17 residues. V was pared by 4 bases and J by 0 bases, with 5 bases of the junction left unmatched.

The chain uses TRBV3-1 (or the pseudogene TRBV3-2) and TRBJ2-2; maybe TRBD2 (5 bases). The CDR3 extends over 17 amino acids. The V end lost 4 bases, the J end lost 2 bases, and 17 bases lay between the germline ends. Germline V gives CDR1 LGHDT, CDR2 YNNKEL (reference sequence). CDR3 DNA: TGTGCCAGCAGCCGGGAGCGTGGACTGGCAAACACCGGGGAGCTGTTTTTT. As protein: CASSRERGLANTGELFF.